Below, 17 T cell receptor beta chains from the same sample are listed, as sequenced in a study of T-cell memory formation after mild COVID-19. TCRdb processed the 5' RACE reads anew with MiXCR; each CDR3 protein has one entry. This sample carries 350,000 to 450,000 distinct CDR3 sequences, over 15% of them seen once, and the ten largest clones take 7.5% to 9.5%. Sequencing was carried out using PBMCs or a T cell subset sorted from them (not recorded which). These receptors were obtained from an adult woman who had mild COVID-19 (a few samples of this study predate the infection). Cell type and time point are not known.

This clonotype was found many times. V usage is TRBV6-2 or TRBV6-3 and J usage is TRBJ2-3; no reliable D call. V dropped 2 bases and J dropped 6 bases, with 3 bases sitting between them. Per the germline V gene, CDR1 is MNHEY and CDR2 is SVGEGT. The CDR3 extends over 11 amino acids. Written as DNA, the CDR3 is TGTGCCAGCAGTTACCCGGATACGCAGTATTTT. Its translation is CASSYPDTQYF.

This clonotype was counted only a few times. The chain links TRBV7-2 to TRBJ2-3; the D gene is possibly TRBD2 (5 bases). Germline V gene sequence: CDR1 SGHTA, CDR2 FQGNSA. The CDR3 loop spans 14 amino acids. V lost 2 bases to trimming and J lost 4 bases, with 10 bases between them. This chain's CDR3 is CASSLQRPPDTQYF. The CDR3 nucleotides are TGTGCCAGCAGCTTACAGCGGCCACCAGATACGCAGTATTTT. The entire variable domain, with the rest obtained from reference TRBV7-2 and TRBJ2-3, is as follows: GAGVSQSPSNKVTEKGKDVELRCDPISGHTALYWYRQSLGQGLEFLIYFQGNSAPDKSGLPSDRFSAERTGGSVSTLTIQRTQQEDSAVYLCASSLQRPPDTQYFGPGTRLTVL.

This clonotype occurred a few times. The rearrangement uses TRBV30 and TRBJ1-1; a weak D match, TRBD1 (5 bases). The CDR3 length is 13 residues. The germline CDR1 and CDR2 sequences are GTSNPN and SVGIG (reference sequence). The CDR3 nucleotides read TGTTCACTGACTCCCCCGGGGGAGGCTGAAGCTTTCTTT. This translates into CSLTPPGEAEAFF.

This clonotype was seen a handful of times. The chain couples TRBV20-1 to TRBJ2-3; D ambiguous. The CDR3 is 14 residues long. V gave up 4 bases and J gave up 1 base, with 12 bases separating them. Germline V CDR1 and CDR2: DFQATT, SNEGSKA (reference sequence). CDR3 region: CSAKFRARTDTQYF. In DNA, the CDR3 is TGCAGTGCTAAGTTCAGAGCTCGCACAGATACGCAGTATTTT.

This sequence joins TRBV2 and TRBJ2-2, with D perhaps TRBD1 or TRBD2 (6 bases each). V gave up 3 bases and J gave up 0 bases, with 8 bases separating them. The CDR3 covers 15 residues. Per germline, CDR1 SNHLY and CDR2 FYNNEI. The CDR3 coding sequence is TGTGCCAGCAGTGAGGGGGGCCCGAACACCGGGGAGCTGTTTTTT. Encoded protein: CASSEGGPNTGELFF.

The genes are TRBV4-2 and TRBJ1-6, with TRBD1 matching over 7 bases. Looked up from germline, CDR1 is LGHNA and CDR2 is YNFKEQ. Unmatched junction bases numbered 9, after V lost 6 bases and J lost 7 bases. The CDR3 contains 15 residues. The CDR3 is CASSSVAGGNSPLHF. As DNA, the CDR3 is TGTGCCAGCAGTTCCGTGGCAGGGGGGAATTCACCCCTCCACTTT.

The V gene is TRBV29-1, the J gene TRBJ2-7; D may be TRBD1 (6 bases). CDR3 length equals 14 residues. CDR1 and CDR2 from the germline V gene are SQVTM and ANQGSEA. V lost 8 bases and J 2 bases, leaving 19 bases between the germline ends. The CDR3 DNA reads as TGCAGCATTCCCTCTCCGGGACACACCTACGAGCAGTACTTC. The encoded protein is CSIPSPGHTYEQYF.

On this clonotype: Mismatch with germline at one junction end may stem from a read error. V gene TRBV20-1 combines with J gene TRBJ2-5; 13 nucleotides match TRBD2. Germline V gives CDR1 DFQATT, CDR2 SNEGSKA (reference sequence). The CDR3 covers 15 residues. The CDR3 bases are TGCAGTGCTAGAGATCGACTAGCGGGGGGTGAGACCAAGTACTTC. It yields the protein CSARDRLAGGETKYF.

The CDR3 region is CASSAGGEAYEQYF. The CDR3 coding sequence is TGCGCCAGCAGCGCGGGAGGGGAGGCCTACGAGCAGTACTTC. The chain is built from TRBV5-1 and TRBJ2-7; the match to TRBD2 covers 9 bases. The germline V gene has CDR1 SGHRS and CDR2 YFSETQ. The CDR3 contains 14 residues. J gave up 2 bases and V 4 bases, and 4 bases lay outside the gene matches.

V gene TRBV28 combines with J gene TRBJ1-2; TRBD1 matches at 12 bases. CDR3 length: 15 residues. With 5 bases clipped from V and 2 bases from J, the junction kept 3 bases outside the gene matches. Germline V gives CDR1 MDHEN, CDR2 SYDVKM. CDR3 in amino acids: CASSPGTGGNYGYTF. CDR3 nucleotides: TGTGCCAGCAGTCCGGGGACAGGGGGCAACTATGGCTACACCTTC.

This clonotype was recorded at least ten times. The chain links TRBV20-1 to TRBJ2-3; TRBD2 aligns across 10 bases. The junction had 9 bases not matched to a gene; V was cut back by 5 bases and J by 1 base. The CDR3 extends over 16 amino acids. Germline V gives CDR1 DFQATT, CDR2 SNEGSKA (reference sequence). CDR3 sequence reads: CSAPGLALGGTDTQYF. The CDR3 DNA is TGCAGTGCTCCGGGACTAGCGTTAGGCGGCACAGATACGCAGTATTTT.

The V gene is TRBV7-8, the J gene TRBJ1-1; D perhaps matches TRBD1 (5 bases). Germline V gives CDR1 SGHVS, CDR2 FQNEAQ. This CDR3 region has 15 residues. V was shortened by 0 bases and J by 1 base, with 9 bases between the two germline ends. The CDR3 nucleotides are TGTGCCAGCAGCTTAGCGTTCGGGGGGAACACTGAAGCTTTCTTT. Protein: CASSLAFGGNTEAFF.

This clonotype was counted only a few times. The CDR3: CAVGRGLLTDTQYF. As DNA, the CDR3 is TGTGCCGTCGGGCGTGGCTTGCTCACAGATACGCAGTATTTT. V gene TRBV10-3 combines with J gene TRBJ2-3, with no clear D. The CDR3 runs to 14 residues. Germline-derived CDR1 and CDR2 are ENHRY and SYGVKD. Trimming stripped 11 bases from V and 2 bases from J, with 17 bases between.

The chain links TRBV7-9 to TRBJ1-5; a weak D match, TRBD1 (5 bases). The CDR3 spans 13 residues. Trimming shortened V by 7 bases and J by 5 bases, and 12 bases separated the two germline ends. Germline V CDR1 and CDR2: SEHNR, FQNEAQ (reference sequence). CDR3 protein: CASTQVGDQPQHF. DNA for the CDR3: TGTGCCAGCACCCAGGTAGGGGATCAGCCCCAGCATTTT.

The V call is TRBV19, the J call TRBJ2-5, with 9 bases identical to TRBD2. This CDR3 spans 15 amino acids. The junction had 5 bases not matched to a gene; V was cut back by 6 bases and J by 0 bases. Germline values: CDR1 LNHDA, CDR2 SQIVND (reference sequence). In DNA, the CDR3 is TGTGCCAGTAGCTCTAGCGGGGAAGACCAAGAGACCCAGTACTTC. Its translation: CASSSSGEDQETQYF.

This clonotype was found a few times. This sequence joins TRBV4-2 and TRBJ2-3, with D hard to call. This CDR3 contains 16 residues. The germline V gene has CDR1 LGHNA and CDR2 YNFKEQ. The V and J ends lost 0 bases and 2 bases respectively, with 12 bases between them. The CDR3 DNA reads as TGTGCCAGCAGCCAAGATCCGCAGGAACTCACAGATACGCAGTATTTT. Protein sequence: CASSQDPQELTDTQYF.

Ten or more counts support this clonotype. The genes are TRBV7-9 and TRBJ2-7; the D gene is possibly TRBD1 (6 bases). From germline, CDR1 is SEHNR and CDR2 FQNEAQ (reference sequence). The CDR3 covers 14 residues. V was shortened by 5 bases and J by 1 base, with 12 bases between the two germline ends. CDR3 protein: CASSRTDSSYEQYF. The CDR3 region has the DNA TGTGCCAGCAGCCGTACGGACAGTTCCTACGAGCAGTACTTC.